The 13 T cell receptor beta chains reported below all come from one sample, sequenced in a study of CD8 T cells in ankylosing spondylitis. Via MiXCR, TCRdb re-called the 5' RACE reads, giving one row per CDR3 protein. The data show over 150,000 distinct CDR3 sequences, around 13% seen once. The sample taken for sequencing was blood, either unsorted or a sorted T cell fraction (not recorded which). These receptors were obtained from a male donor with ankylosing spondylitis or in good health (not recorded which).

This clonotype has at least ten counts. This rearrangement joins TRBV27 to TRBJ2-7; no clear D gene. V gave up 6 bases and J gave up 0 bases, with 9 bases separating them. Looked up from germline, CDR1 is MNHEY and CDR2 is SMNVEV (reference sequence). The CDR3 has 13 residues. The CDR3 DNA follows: TGTGCCAGCAGCCAGTCTTCCTCCTACGAGCAGTACTTC. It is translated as CASSQSSSYEQYF.

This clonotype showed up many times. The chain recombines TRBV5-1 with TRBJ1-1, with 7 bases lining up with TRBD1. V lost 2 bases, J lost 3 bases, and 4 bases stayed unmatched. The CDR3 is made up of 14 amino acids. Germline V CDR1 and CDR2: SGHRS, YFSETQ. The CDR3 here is CASSFRGGDTEAFF. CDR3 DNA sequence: TGCGCCAGCAGCTTCAGGGGGGGGGACACTGAAGCTTTCTTT.

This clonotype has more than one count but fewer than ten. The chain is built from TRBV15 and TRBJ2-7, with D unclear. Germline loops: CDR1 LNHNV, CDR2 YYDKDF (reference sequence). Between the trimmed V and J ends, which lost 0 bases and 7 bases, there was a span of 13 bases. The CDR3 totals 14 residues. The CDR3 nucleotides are TGTGCCACCAGCAGAGATAAGAGCCCGTCTGAGCAGTACTTC. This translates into CATSRDKSPSEQYF.

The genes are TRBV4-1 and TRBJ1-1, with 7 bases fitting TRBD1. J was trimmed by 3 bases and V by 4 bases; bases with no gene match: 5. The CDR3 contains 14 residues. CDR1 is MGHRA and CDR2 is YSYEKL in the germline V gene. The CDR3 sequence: CASSPRQGYTEAFF. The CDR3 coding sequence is TGCGCCAGCAGCCCCCGACAGGGTTACACTGAAGCTTTCTTT.

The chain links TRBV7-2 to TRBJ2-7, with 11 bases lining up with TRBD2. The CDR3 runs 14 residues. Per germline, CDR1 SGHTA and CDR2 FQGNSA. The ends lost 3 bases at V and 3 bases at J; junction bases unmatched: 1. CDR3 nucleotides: TGTGCCAGCAGCTTTAGCGGGGGGGACTACGAGCAGTACTTC. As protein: CASSFSGGDYEQYF. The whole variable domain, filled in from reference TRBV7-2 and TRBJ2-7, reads GAGVSQSPSNKVTEKGKDVELRCDPISGHTALYWYRQSLGQGLEFLIYFQGNSAPDKSGLPSDRFSAERTGGSVSTLTIQRTQQEDSAVYLCASSFSGGDYEQYFGPGTRLTVT.

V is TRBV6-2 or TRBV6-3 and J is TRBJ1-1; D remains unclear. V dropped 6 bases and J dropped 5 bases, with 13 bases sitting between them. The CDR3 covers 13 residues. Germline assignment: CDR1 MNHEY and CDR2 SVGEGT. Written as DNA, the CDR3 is TGTGCCAGCAGATCTTCCGGGGAGACTGAAGCTTTCTTT. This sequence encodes CASRSSGETEAFF.

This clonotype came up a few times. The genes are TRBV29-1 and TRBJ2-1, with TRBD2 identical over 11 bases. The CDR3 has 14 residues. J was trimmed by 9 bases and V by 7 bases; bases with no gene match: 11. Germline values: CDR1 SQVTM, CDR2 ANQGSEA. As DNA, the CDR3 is TGCAGCGCGTTAGCGGGGGGGCTAGTTGCTGAGCAGTTCTTC. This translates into CSALAGGLVAEQFF.

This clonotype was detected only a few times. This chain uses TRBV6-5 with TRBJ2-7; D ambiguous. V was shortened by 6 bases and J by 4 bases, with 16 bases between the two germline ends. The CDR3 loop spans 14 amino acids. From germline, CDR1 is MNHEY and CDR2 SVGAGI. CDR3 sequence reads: CASSYLGRVYEQYF. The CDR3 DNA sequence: TGTGCCAGCAGCTACCTTGGACGGGTTTACGAGCAGTACTTC.

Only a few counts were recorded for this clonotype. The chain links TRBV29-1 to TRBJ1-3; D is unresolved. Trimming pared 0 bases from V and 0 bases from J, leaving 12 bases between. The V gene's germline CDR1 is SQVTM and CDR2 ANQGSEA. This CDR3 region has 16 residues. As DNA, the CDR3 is TGCAGCGTTGAAGAGCCCGGACGGCGCTCTGGAAACACCATATATTTT. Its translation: CSVEEPGRRSGNTIYF.

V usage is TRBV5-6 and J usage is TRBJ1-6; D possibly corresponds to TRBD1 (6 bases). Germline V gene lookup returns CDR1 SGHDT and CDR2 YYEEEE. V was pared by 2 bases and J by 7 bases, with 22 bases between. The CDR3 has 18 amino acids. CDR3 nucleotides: TGTGCCAGCAGCTTCGTTGGGCCAGGGGCAAGTTTGAATTCACCCCTCCACTTT. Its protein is CASSFVGPGASLNSPLHF.

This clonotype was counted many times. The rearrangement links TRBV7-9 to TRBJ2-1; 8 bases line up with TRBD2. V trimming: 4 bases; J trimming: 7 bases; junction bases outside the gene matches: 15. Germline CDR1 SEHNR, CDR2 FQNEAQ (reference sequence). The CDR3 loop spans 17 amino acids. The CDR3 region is CASSYPGLAGRANEQFF. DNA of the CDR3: TGTGCCAGCAGCTACCCAGGCCTAGCGGGTAGGGCGAATGAGCAGTTCTTC. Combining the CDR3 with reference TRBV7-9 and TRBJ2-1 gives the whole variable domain DTGVSQNPRHKITKRGQNVTFRCDPISEHNRLYWYRQTLGQGPEFLTYFQNEAQLEKSRLLSDRFSAERPKGSFSTLEIQRTEQGDSAMYLCASSYPGLAGRANEQFFGPGTRLTVL.

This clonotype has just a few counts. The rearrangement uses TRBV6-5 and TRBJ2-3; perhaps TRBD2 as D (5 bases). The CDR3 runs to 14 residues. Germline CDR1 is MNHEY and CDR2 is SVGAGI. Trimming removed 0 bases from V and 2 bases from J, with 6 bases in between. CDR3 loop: CASSYSRDTDTQYF. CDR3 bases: TGTGCCAGCAGTTACTCGAGGGACACAGATACGCAGTATTTT.

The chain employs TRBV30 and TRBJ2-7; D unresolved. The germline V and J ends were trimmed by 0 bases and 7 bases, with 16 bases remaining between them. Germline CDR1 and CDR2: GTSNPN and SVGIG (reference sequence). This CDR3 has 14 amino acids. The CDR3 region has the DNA TGTGCCTGGAGTGTGGCGATTATGGGAAATGAGCAGTACTTC. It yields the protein CAWSVAIMGNEQYF. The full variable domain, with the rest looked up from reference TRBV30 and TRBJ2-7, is SQTIHQWPATLVQPVGSPLSLECTVEGTSNPNLYWYRQAAGRGLQLLFYSVGIGQISSEVPQNLSASRPQDRQFILSSKKLLLSDSGFYLCAWSVAIMGNEQYFGPGTRLTVT.